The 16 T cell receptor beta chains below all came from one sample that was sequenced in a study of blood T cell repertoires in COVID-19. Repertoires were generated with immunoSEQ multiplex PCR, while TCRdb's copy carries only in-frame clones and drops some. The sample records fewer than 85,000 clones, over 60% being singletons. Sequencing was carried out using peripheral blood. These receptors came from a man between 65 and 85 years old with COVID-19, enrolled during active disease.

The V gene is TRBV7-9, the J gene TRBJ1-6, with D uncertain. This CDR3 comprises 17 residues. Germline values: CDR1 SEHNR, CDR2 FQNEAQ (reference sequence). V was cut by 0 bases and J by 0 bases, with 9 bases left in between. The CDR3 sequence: CASSLALVSSYNSPLHF. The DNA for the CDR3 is TGTGCCAGCAGCTTAGCGCTGGTCAGCTCCTATAATTCACCCCTCCACTTT.

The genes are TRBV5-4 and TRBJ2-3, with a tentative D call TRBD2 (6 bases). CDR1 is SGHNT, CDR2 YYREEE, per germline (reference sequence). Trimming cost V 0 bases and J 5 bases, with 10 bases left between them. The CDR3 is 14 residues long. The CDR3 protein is CASSLGGVKDTQYF. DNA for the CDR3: TGTGCCAGCAGCTTGGGGGGGGTTAAAGATACGCAGTATTTT.

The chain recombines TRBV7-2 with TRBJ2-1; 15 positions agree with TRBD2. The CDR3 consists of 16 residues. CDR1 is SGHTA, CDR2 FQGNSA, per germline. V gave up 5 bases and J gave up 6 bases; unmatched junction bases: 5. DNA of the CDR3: TGTGCCAGCAGCCTCTGGGGACTAGCGGGAGGCAATGAGCAGTTCTTC. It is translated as CASSLWGLAGGNEQFF.

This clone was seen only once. CDR3 DNA: TGTGCCAGCAGTTCCCTATCTAGCACAGATACGCAGTATTTT. Protein: CASSSLSSTDTQYF. The chain uses TRBV27 and TRBJ2-3; D gene unclear. With 4 bases removed from V and 0 bases from J, the gap between germline ends came to 8 bases. Germline V gene lookup returns CDR1 MNHEY and CDR2 SMNVEV (reference sequence). The CDR3 consists of 14 residues.

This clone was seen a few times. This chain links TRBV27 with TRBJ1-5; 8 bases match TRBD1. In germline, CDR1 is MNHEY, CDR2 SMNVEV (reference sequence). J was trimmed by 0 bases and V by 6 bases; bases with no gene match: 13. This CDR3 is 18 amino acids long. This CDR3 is CASRPGTGVSYSNQPQHF. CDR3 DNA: TGTGCCAGCAGGCCCGGGACAGGAGTCTCCTATAGCAATCAGCCCCAGCATTTT.

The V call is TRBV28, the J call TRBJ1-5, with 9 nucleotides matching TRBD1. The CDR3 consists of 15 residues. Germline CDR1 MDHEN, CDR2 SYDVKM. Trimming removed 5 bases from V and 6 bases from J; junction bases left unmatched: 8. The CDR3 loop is CASSPGTGTFQPQHF. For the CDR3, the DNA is TGTGCCAGCAGTCCGGGGACAGGGACGTTTCAGCCCCAGCATTTT.

CDR3 in amino acids: CASSSLAGVHEQYF. DNA of the CDR3: TGTGCCAGCAGTTCCCTGGCAGGGGTCCACGAGCAGTACTTC. The chain carries TRBV28 and TRBJ2-7, with a possible D match to TRBD1 (6 bases). This CDR3 contains 14 residues. Trimming cost V 4 bases and J 5 bases, with 15 bases left between them. The germline V gene encodes CDR1 MDHEN and CDR2 SYDVKM.

The CDR3 DNA reads TGCAGCTCATTCGGAGCGGCCAGAGGGGGCGGCACAGATACGCAGTATTTT. Its translation is CSSFGAARGGGTDTQYF. The chain joins TRBV29-1 to TRBJ2-3; 7 nucleotides line up with TRBD1. The length of the CDR3 is 17 residues. V dropped 8 bases and J dropped 1; count of bases not matched to a gene: 18. Germline V CDR1 and CDR2: SQVTM, ANQGSEA.

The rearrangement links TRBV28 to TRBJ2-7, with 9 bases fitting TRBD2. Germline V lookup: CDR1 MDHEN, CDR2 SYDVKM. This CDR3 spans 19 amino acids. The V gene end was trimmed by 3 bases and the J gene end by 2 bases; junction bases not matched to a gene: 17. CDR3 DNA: TGTGCCAGCAGTTTTAGGGGGTGGGCTAGCGGGAAAAGTCCCTACGAGCAGTACTTC. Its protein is CASSFRGWASGKSPYEQYF.

CDR3 amino acids: CASSLSQGTGNTIYF. The CDR3 region has the DNA TGTGCCAGCAGTTTATCGCAGGGAACTGGAAACACCATATATTTT. The chain uses TRBV28 and TRBJ1-3, with D possibly being TRBD1 (5 bases). Germline V gene sequence: CDR1 MDHEN, CDR2 SYDVKM. Trimming removed 1 base from V and 2 bases from J, with 9 bases in between. This CDR3 is 15 amino acids long. The whole variable domain, filled in from reference TRBV28 and TRBJ1-3, reads DVKVTQSSRYLVKRTGEKVFLECVQDMDHENMFWYRQDPGLGLRLIYFSYDVKMKEKGDIPEGYSVSREKKERFSLILESASTNQTSMYLCASSLSQGTGNTIYFGEGSWLTVV.

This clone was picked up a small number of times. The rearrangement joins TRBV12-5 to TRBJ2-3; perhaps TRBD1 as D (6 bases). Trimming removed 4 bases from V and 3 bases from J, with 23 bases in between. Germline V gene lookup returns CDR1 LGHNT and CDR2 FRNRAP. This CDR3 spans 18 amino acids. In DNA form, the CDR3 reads TGTGCTAGTGGTTCCGGTAAACCAGGGGATCTACGGACAGATACGCAGTATTTT. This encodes CASGSGKPGDLRTDTQYF.

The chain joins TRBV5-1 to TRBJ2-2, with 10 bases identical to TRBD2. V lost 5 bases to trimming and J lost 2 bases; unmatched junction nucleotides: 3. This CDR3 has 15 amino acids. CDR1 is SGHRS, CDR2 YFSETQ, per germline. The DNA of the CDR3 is TGCGCCAGCAGAGGACTAGCGGACAACACCGGGGAGCTGTTTTTT. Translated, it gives CASRGLADNTGELFF.

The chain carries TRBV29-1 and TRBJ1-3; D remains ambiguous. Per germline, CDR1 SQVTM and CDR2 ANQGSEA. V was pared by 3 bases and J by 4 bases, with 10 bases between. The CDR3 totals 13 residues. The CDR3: CSVDSGAGNTIYF. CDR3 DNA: TGCAGCGTTGATTCCGGAGCGGGAAACACCATATATTTT.

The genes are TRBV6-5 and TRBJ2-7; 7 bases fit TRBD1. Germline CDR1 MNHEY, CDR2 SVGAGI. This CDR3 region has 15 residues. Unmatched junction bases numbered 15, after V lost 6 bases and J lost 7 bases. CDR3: CASRPSGTAFGEQYF. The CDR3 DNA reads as TGTGCCAGCAGGCCGTCAGGGACAGCTTTCGGAGAGCAGTACTTC.

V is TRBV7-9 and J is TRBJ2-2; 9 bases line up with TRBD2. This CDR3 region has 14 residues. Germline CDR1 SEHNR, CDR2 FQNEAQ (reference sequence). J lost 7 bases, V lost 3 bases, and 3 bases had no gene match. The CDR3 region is CASSFVAGVGELFF. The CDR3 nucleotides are TGTGCCAGCAGCTTCGTAGCGGGAGTCGGGGAGCTGTTTTTT.

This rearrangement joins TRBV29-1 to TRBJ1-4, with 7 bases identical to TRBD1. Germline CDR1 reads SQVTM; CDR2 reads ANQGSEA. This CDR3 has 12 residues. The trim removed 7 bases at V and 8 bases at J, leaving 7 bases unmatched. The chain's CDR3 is CSAATGSEKLFF. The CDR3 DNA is TGCAGCGCCGCGACAGGGAGCGAAAAACTGTTTTTT.